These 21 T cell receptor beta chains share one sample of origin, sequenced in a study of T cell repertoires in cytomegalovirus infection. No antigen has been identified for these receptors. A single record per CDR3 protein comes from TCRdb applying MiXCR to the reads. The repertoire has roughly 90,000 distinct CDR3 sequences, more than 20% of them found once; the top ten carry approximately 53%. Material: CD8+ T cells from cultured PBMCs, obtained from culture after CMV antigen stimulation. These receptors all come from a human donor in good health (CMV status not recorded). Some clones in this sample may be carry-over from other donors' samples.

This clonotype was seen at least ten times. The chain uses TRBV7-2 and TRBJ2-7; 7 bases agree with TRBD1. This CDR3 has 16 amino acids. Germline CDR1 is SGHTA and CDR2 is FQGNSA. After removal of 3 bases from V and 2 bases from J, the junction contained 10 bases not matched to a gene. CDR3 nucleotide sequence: TGTGCCAGCAGCTTCTTACAGGGGCGAAATACCTACGAGCAGTACTTC. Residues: CASSFLQGRNTYEQYF.

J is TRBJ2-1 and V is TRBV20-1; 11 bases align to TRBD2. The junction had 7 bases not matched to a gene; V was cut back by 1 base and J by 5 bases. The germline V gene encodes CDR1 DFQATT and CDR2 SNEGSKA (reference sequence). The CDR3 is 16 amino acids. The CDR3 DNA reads TGCAGTGCTAGAGCTAGCGGGGGGCCACCCGACAATGAGCAGTTCTTC. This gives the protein CSARASGGPPDNEQFF.

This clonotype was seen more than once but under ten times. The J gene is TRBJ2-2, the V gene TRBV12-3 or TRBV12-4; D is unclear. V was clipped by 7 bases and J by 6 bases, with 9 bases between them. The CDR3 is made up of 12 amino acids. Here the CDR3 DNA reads TGTGCCAGCAAACAAGTTTCCGGGGAGCTGTTTTTT. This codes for CASKQVSGELFF.

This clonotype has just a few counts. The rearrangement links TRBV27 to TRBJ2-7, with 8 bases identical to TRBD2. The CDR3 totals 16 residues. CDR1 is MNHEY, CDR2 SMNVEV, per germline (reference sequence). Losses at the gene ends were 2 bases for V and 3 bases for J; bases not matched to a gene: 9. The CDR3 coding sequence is TGTGCCAGCAGTTTAAAGGCTAGCGGGTATGTCTACGAGCAGTACTTC. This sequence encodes CASSLKASGYVYEQYF.

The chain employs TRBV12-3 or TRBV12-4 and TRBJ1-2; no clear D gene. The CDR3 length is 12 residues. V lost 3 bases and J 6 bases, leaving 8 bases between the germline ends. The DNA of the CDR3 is TGTGCCAGCAGTTTCTTAGGAAATGGCTACACCTTC. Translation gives CASSFLGNGYTF.

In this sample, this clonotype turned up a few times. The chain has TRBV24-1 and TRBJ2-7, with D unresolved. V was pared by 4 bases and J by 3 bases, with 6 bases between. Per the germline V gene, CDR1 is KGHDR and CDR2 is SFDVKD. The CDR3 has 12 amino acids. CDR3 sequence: CATSDIGYEQYF. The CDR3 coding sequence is TGTGCCACCAGTGACATCGGCTACGAGCAGTACTTC.

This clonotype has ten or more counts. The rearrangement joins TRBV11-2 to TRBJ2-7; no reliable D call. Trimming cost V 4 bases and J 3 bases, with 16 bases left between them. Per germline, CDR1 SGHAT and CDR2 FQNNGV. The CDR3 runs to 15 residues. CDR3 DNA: TGTGCCAGCAGCTCGACGATCCGGTCCGACTACGAGCAGTACTTC. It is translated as CASSSTIRSDYEQYF.

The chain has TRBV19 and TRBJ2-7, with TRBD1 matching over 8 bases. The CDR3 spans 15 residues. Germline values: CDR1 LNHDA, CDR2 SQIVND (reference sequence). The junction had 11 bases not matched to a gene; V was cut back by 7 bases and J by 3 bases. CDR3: CASTPSQGQGYEQYF. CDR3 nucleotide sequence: TGTGCCAGTACCCCAAGCCAAGGACAGGGCTACGAGCAGTACTTC. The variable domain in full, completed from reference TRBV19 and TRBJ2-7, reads DGGITQSPKYLFRKEGQNVTLSCEQNLNHDAMYWYRQDPGQGLRLIYYSQIVNDFQKGDIAEGYSVSREKKESFPLTVTSAQKNPTAFYLCASTPSQGQGYEQYFGPGTRLTVT.

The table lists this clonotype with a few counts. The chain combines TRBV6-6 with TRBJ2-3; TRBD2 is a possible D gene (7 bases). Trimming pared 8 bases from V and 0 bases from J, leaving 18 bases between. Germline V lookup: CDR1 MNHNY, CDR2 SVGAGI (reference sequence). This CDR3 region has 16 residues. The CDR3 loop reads CASGIRGGPSTDTQYF. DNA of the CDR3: TGTGCCAGCGGGATAAGGGGGGGGCCTAGCACAGATACGCAGTATTTT.

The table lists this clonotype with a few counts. In DNA form, the CDR3 reads TGTGCCAGCAGTTGGTGGGGAACTAATTCACCCCTCCACTTT. Amino acids: CASSWWGTNSPLHF. The rearrangement joins TRBV12-3 or TRBV12-4 to TRBJ1-6, with D uncertain. The V and J ends lost 4 bases and 6 bases respectively, with 10 bases between them. The CDR3 is made up of 14 amino acids.

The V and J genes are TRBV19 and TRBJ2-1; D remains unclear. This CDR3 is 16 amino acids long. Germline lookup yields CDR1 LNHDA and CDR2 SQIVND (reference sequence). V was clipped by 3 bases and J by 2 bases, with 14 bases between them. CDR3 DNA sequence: TGTGCCAGTAGTATGATTCCCCCTGGAGCCTACAATGAGCAGTTCTTC. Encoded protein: CASSMIPPGAYNEQFF. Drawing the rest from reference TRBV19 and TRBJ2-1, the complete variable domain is DGGITQSPKYLFRKEGQNVTLSCEQNLNHDAMYWYRQDPGQGLRLIYYSQIVNDFQKGDIAEGYSVSREKKESFPLTVTSAQKNPTAFYLCASSMIPPGAYNEQFFGPGTRLTVL.

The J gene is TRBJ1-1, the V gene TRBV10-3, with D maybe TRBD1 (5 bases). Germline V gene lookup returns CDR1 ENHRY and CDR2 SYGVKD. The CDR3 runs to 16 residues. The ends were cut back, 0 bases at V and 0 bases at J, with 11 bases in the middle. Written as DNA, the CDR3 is TGTGCCATCAGTGAGTCGAATTGGGGGATGAACACTGAAGCTTTCTTT. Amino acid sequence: CAISESNWGMNTEAFF.

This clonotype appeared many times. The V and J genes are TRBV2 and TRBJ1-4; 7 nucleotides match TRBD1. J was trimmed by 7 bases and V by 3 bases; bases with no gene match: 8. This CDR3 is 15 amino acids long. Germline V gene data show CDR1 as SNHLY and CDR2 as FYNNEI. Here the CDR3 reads CASSDPGGRGEKLFF. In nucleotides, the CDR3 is TGTGCCAGCAGTGATCCAGGGGGTCGCGGTGAAAAACTGTTTTTT.

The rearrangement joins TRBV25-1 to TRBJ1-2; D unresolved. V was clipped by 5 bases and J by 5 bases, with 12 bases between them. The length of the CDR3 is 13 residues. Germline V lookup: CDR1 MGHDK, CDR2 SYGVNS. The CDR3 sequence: CASSPDLRYGYTF. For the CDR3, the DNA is TGTGCCAGCAGTCCGGACCTGAGGTATGGCTACACCTTC.

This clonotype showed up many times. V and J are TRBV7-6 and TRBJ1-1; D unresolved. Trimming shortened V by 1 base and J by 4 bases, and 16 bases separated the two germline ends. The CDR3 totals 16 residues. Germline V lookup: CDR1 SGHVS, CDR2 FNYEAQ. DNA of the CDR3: TGTGCCAGCAGCTTAGAAGTCTGGAGGTGGTGCACTGAAGCTTTCTTT. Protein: CASSLEVWRWCTEAFF.

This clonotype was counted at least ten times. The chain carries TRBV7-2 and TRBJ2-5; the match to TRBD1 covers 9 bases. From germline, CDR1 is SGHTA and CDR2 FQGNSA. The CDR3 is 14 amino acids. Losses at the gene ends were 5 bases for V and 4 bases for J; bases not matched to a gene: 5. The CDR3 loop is CASSLNRGRETQYF. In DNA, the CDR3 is TGTGCCAGCAGCCTCAACAGGGGGCGAGAGACCCAGTACTTC.

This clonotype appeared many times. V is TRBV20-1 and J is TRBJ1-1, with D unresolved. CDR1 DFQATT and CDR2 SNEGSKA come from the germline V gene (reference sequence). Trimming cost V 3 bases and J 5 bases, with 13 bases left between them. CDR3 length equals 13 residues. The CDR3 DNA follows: TGCAGTGCTAGGAAGGATCTGGGGACTGAAGCTTTCTTT. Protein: CSARKDLGTEAFF.

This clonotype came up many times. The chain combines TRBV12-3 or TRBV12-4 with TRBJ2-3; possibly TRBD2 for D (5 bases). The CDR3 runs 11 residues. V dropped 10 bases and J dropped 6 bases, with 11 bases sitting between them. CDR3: CATEERDTQYF. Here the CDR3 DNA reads TGTGCCACCGAGGAGCGGGATACGCAGTATTTT.

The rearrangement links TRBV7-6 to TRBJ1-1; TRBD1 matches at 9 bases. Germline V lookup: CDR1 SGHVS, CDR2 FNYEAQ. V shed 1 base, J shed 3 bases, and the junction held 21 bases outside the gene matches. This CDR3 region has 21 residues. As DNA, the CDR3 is TGTGCCAGCAGCTTAGTACTCCCCTCGGACAGGGGCCCCTCGTTGGACACTGAAGCTTTCTTT. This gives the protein CASSLVLPSDRGPSLDTEAFF.

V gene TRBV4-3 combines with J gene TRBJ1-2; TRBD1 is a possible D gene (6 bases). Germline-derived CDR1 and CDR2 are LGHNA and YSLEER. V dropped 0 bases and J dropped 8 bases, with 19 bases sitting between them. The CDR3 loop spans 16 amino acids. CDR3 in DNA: TGCGCCAGCAGCCAAGATCGGGGTACAGGGATGGGAGGCTACACCTTC. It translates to CASSQDRGTGMGGYTF.

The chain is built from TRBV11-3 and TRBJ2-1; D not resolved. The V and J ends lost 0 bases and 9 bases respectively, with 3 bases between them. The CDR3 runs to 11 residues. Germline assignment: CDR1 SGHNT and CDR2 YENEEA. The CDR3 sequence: CASSLEGEQFF. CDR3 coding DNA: TGTGCCAGCAGCTTAGAGGGTGAGCAGTTCTTC. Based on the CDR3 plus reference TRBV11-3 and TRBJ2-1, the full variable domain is EAGVVQSPRYKIIEKKQPVAFWCNPISGHNTLYWYLQNLGQGPELLIRYENEEAVDDSQLPKDRFSAERLKGVDSTLKIQPAELGDSAVYLCASSLEGEQFFGPGTRLTVL.